The 20 T cell receptor beta chains reported below all come from one sample, sequenced in a study of shared clonotypes between healthy human individuals. Using immunoSEQ multiplex PCR, the repertoire was profiled, and TCRdb retains in-frame clones only, with some absent. In the table there are 2 million to 2.5 million clones, less than 95% of which are singletons. The material sequenced was naive CD4+ T cells from PBMCs. Indicated subset: CD45RA+ positively selected. The receptor set was obtained from a man in his late teens or twenties in good health. Some clones in this sample may be carry-over from other donors' samples.

CDR3 residues: CASSPLRGGNTEAFF. In nucleotides, the CDR3 is TGTGCCAGCTCACCACTCCGCGGAGGGAACACTGAAGCTTTCTTT. V usage is TRBV18 and J usage is TRBJ1-1; no firm D call. Germline values: CDR1 KGHSH, CDR2 LQKENI. There are 15 residues in the CDR3. The V and J ends lost 1 base and 1 base respectively, with 10 bases between them.

J is TRBJ1-3 and V is TRBV28; 7 nucleotides align to TRBD1. Germline V gene lookup returns CDR1 MDHEN and CDR2 SYDVKM. Trimming took 3 bases from V and 14 from J; bases not matched to a gene: 10. The CDR3 totals 13 residues. As DNA, the CDR3 is TGTGCCAGCAGTTTCGGACAGGCTCGTGTCCTATATTTT. Amino acids: CASSFGQARVLYF.

The J gene is TRBJ1-2, the V gene TRBV18; no firm D call. Trimming shortened V by 8 bases and J by 6 bases, and 16 bases separated the two germline ends. CDR1 and CDR2 (germline): KGHSH, LQKENI. CDR3 length: 13 residues. The CDR3 is CASARVGSDGYTF. The CDR3 DNA sequence: TGTGCCAGCGCAAGGGTAGGGTCCGATGGCTACACCTTC.

The chain couples TRBV9 to TRBJ2-2; tentatively, D is TRBD2 (5 bases). This CDR3 comprises 14 residues. CDR1 is SGDLS, CDR2 YYNGEE, per germline. V was cut by 3 bases and J by 3 bases, with 9 bases left in between. The chain's CDR3 is CASSGTSHTGELFF. The DNA for the CDR3 is TGTGCCAGCAGCGGAACTAGTCACACCGGGGAGCTGTTTTTT.

The chain links TRBV7-9 to TRBJ2-3; D remains ambiguous. The germline V gene encodes CDR1 SEHNR and CDR2 FQNEAQ (reference sequence). CDR3 length equals 16 residues. V was clipped by 7 bases and J by 0 bases, with 17 bases between them. This CDR3 is CASTREFPSSTDTQYF. The CDR3 DNA reads TGTGCCAGCACAAGAGAATTTCCGTCTAGCACAGATACGCAGTATTTT.

The chain is built from TRBV5-8 and TRBJ2-7; no reliable D call. The CDR3 is 15 residues long. Trimming took off 0 bases at V and 0 bases at J, with 10 bases between the two ends. Germline V gives CDR1 SGHTS, CDR2 YDEGEE. CDR3 DNA sequence: TGTGCCAGCAGCTTGGTGTCAGTAATCTCCTACGAGCAGTACTTC. This encodes CASSLVSVISYEQYF.

The rearrangement joins TRBV7-3 to TRBJ2-5, with D possibly matching TRBD1 (5 bases). The V and J ends lost 6 bases and 4 bases respectively, with 15 bases between them. The CDR3 is 14 residues long. The germline V gene has CDR1 SGHTA and CDR2 FQGTGA. The CDR3 DNA reads as TGTGCCAGCAGTCTCCTCGGGCAGGGAGAGACCCAGTACTTC. Translation: CASSLLGQGETQYF.

The chain combines TRBV6-6 with TRBJ1-1, with D perhaps matching TRBD1 (6 bases). The germline CDR1 and CDR2 sequences are MNHNY and SVGAGI (reference sequence). V lost 4 bases and J lost 13, with 19 bases in between. The CDR3 spans 13 residues. The DNA for the CDR3 is TGTGCCAGCAGTTTCCATGGGGGCTCAAGCGGTTTCTTT. It codes for CASSFHGGSSGFF.

CDR3 residues: CASSQDGIAKNIQYF. CDR3 in DNA: TGCGCCAGCAGCCAAGATGGAATAGCCAAAAACATTCAGTACTTC. The V call is TRBV4-3, the J call TRBJ2-4; no firm D call. Germline CDR1 reads LGHNA; CDR2 reads YSLEER. V dropped 0 bases and J dropped 0 bases, with 6 bases sitting between them. This CDR3 has 15 residues.

V is TRBV9 and J is TRBJ1-1; TRBD1 matches 7 bases. J was trimmed by 5 bases and V by 3 bases; bases with no gene match: 10. CDR3 length: 15 residues. Germline lookup yields CDR1 SGDLS and CDR2 YYNGEE. CDR3 residues: CASSAGGQTITEAFF. CDR3 nucleotide sequence: TGTGCCAGCAGCGCAGGGGGACAGACCATAACTGAAGCTTTCTTT.

The CDR3 loop reads CASSPGGQLNTEAFF. DNA for the CDR3: TGCGCCAGCAGCCCGGGGGGGCAACTGAACACTGAAGCTTTCTTT. The genes are TRBV5-1 and TRBJ1-1, with D perhaps matching TRBD1 (6 bases). This CDR3 spans 15 amino acids. V was clipped by 4 bases and J by 0 bases, with 13 bases between them. CDR1 is SGHRS and CDR2 is YFSETQ in the germline V gene.

This chain links TRBV12-5 with TRBJ1-1; the D gene is possibly TRBD1 (6 bases). With 0 bases removed from V and 1 base from J, the gap between germline ends came to 15 bases. The V gene's germline CDR1 is LGHNT and CDR2 FRNRAP. The CDR3 extends over 17 amino acids. CDR3 in amino acids: CASGLVIIGDKNTEAFF. The CDR3 DNA sequence: TGTGCTAGTGGTTTGGTAATAATTGGGGACAAGAACACTGAAGCTTTCTTT.

For the CDR3, the DNA is TGTGCCAGCTCACCTTTGGTTGGCAGCCAACCGAGCTCCTACAATGAGCAGTTCTTC. Translating it yields CASSPLVGSQPSSYNEQFF. The rearrangement joins TRBV18 to TRBJ2-1; D is uncertain. Trimming took off 3 bases at V and 0 bases at J, with 21 bases between the two ends. The CDR3 is made up of 19 amino acids. CDR1 is KGHSH, CDR2 LQKENI, per germline.

The chain has TRBV6-1 and TRBJ2-3, with no clear D. There are 13 residues in the CDR3. Germline loops: CDR1 MNHNS, CDR2 SASEGT. Trimming took off 4 bases at V and 4 bases at J, with 9 bases between the two ends. Here the CDR3 DNA reads TGTGCCAGCAGTGGGGCTAGGGCAGATACGCAGTATTTT. This gives the protein CASSGARADTQYF.

The chain employs TRBV9 and TRBJ2-7, with D uncertain. CDR1 and CDR2 (germline): SGDLS, YYNGEE. The V and J ends lost 0 bases and 2 bases respectively, with 12 bases between them. CDR3 size: 15 residues. In DNA form, the CDR3 reads TGTGCCAGCAGCGTAGGGTCCCAAGGGCCCTACGAGCAGTACTTC. It translates to CASSVGSQGPYEQYF.

The chain links TRBV27 to TRBJ2-7, with D perhaps matching TRBD1 (6 bases). Germline V gene sequence: CDR1 MNHEY, CDR2 SMNVEV (reference sequence). Trimming shortened V by 3 bases and J by 7 bases, and 10 bases separated the two germline ends. The CDR3 runs 12 residues. This chain's CDR3 is CASSLGQGEQYF. The CDR3 region has the DNA TGTGCCAGCAGTTTGGGGCAGGGGGAGCAGTACTTC.

This chain connects TRBV19 to TRBJ2-7; D unresolved. CDR1 and CDR2 (germline): LNHDA, SQIVND (reference sequence). The CDR3 has 13 residues. V was clipped by 8 bases and J by 0 bases, with 11 bases between them. The CDR3 region has the DNA TGTGCCAGTCGTTCGCAGAGCTCCTACGAGCAGTACTTC. Encoded protein: CASRSQSSYEQYF.

The chain uses TRBV29-1 and TRBJ2-1; no clear D gene. The CDR3 is 15 residues long. V shed 7 bases and J shed 9 bases, with 25 bases lying between them. In germline, CDR1 is SQVTM, CDR2 ANQGSEA. Written as DNA, the CDR3 is TGCAGCGACACCGACCCTGGGGTGGGTTACGTTGAGCAGTTCTTC. It yields the protein CSDTDPGVGYVEQFF.

The genes are TRBV27 and TRBJ2-3; 9 bases line up with TRBD2. CDR1 MNHEY and CDR2 SMNVEV come from the germline V gene (reference sequence). CDR3 size: 16 residues. J lost 3 bases, V lost 2 bases, and 6 bases had no gene match. The CDR3 protein is CASSLRGSGSTDTQYF. The CDR3 nucleotides read TGTGCCAGCAGTTTAAGGGGTAGCGGGAGTACAGATACGCAGTATTTT.

The chain uses TRBV14 and TRBJ2-3; TRBD1 aligns across 7 bases. Germline-derived CDR1 and CDR2 are SGHDN and FVKESK. With 1 base clipped from V and 5 bases from J, the junction kept 6 bases outside the gene matches. This CDR3 has 15 residues. Here the CDR3 reads CASSQGQGWGDTQYF. The CDR3 DNA reads as TGTGCCAGCAGCCAAGGACAGGGTTGGGGAGATACGCAGTATTTT.